Below, 5 T cell receptor beta chains from the same sample are listed, as sequenced in a study of T cells in Graves' hyperthyroidism and ophthalmopathy. The investigators amplified TCR beta CDR3 regions from RNA transcripts. The HTBI primer set drove a first-round RT-PCR of the TCR CDR3. TCRdb called the multiplex PCR reads again in MiXCR, with one record for every CDR3 protein. The sample has hundreds of thousands of distinct CDR3 sequences, roughly 14% seen once; the top ten hold around 4.5%. Material: blood. Every receptor here comes from a woman in her thirties or forties with Graves' ophthalmopathy.

This clonotype was seen repeatedly, ten times or more. The CDR3 DNA reads as TGTGCCAGCAGTTGGTACAATGAGCAGTTCTTC. Its protein is CASSWYNEQFF. The V gene is TRBV28, the J gene TRBJ2-1; D gene uncertain. CDR3 length: 11 residues. The V end was cut by 4 bases, the J end by 4 bases, with 2 bases between. CDR1 and CDR2 from the germline V gene are MDHEN and SYDVKM.

This clonotype was observed a handful of times. The chain recombines TRBV7-3 with TRBJ2-5, with D hard to call. V shed 5 bases and J shed 3 bases, with 13 bases lying between them. Germline V gene lookup returns CDR1 SGHTA and CDR2 FQGTGA. There are 14 residues in the CDR3. This CDR3 reads CASSLNHLEETQYF. CDR3 nucleotide sequence: TGTGCCAGCAGCCTCAACCACTTAGAAGAGACCCAGTACTTC.

This clonotype was counted at least ten times. The J gene is TRBJ1-5, the V gene TRBV19, with D possibly matching TRBD1 (5 bases). There are 15 residues in the CDR3. Trimming pared 9 bases from V and 0 bases from J, leaving 15 bases between. Germline V gene data show CDR1 as LNHDA and CDR2 as SQIVND (reference sequence). CDR3 protein: CASRDGEFSNQPQHF. The CDR3 coding sequence is TGTGCCAGCCGGGACGGAGAGTTTAGCAATCAGCCCCAGCATTTT.

There are many counts of this clonotype. This chain joins TRBV12-3 or TRBV12-4 and TRBJ1-1, with D possibly being TRBD1 (5 bases). The V and J ends lost 3 bases and 4 bases respectively, with 12 bases between them. The CDR3 covers 14 residues. As DNA, the CDR3 is TGTGCCAGCAGTTTCTCTGGACAAAGCACTGAAGCTTTCTTT. Protein product: CASSFSGQSTEAFF.

This clonotype has ten or more counts. The chain has TRBV20-1 and TRBJ2-7; 8 nucleotides align to TRBD2. V shed 6 bases, J shed 0 bases, and the junction held 13 bases outside the gene matches. The CDR3 covers 16 residues. Germline assignment: CDR1 DFQATT and CDR2 SNEGSKA (reference sequence). The CDR3 DNA reads TGCAGTGCCCACCGGGGAGCGGGGGAATACTCCTACGAGCAGTACTTC. Encoded protein: CSAHRGAGEYSYEQYF.